This TCR beta chain was sequenced for a study of blood T cell repertoires in COVID-19. Study-wide context: The United States, Italy and Spain provided the acute and convalescent COVID-19 samples. T cells, B-cell-depleted T cells, or PBMCs provided the cDNA or gDNA that served as material.

With V trimmed by 2 bases and J by 3 bases, 3 bases remained unmatched. The CDR3 contains 14 residues. CDR1 is MNHNS, CDR2 SASEGT, per germline. Enrolled through a virtual design, the participants were between roughly 18 and 90 years of age and came from 24 US areas. TCRdb's copy holds only in-frame clones and misses some; the assay was immunoSEQ multiplex PCR. The data show about 140,000 clones, with roughly 85% seen just once and 2.5% to 3.5% held by the top ten. This clone has only a few counts. Material: PBMCs or T cells enriched from blood (not recorded which). The chain couples TRBV6-1 to TRBJ1-1, with 7 bases matching TRBD1. This sequence was found in a woman in her forties or fifties who had recovered from COVID-19. CDR3 in amino acids: CASSERGLDTEAFF. As DNA, the CDR3 is TGTGCCAGCAGTGAAAGGGGGCTGGACACTGAAGCTTTCTTT.